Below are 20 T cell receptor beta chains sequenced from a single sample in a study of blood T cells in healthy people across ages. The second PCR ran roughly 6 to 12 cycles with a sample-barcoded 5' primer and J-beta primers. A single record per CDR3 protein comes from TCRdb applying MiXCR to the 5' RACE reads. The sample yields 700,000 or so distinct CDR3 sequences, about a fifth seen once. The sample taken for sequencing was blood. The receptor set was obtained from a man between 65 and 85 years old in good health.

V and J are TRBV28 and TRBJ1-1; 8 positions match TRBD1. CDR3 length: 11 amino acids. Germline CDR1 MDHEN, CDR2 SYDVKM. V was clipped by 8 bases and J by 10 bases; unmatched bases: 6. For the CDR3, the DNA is TGTGCCAGCGTCTCCGGGACAGGAGCTTTCTTT. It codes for CASVSGTGAFF. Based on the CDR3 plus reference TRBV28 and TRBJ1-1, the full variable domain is DVKVTQSSRYLVKRTGEKVFLECVQDMDHENMFWYRQDPGLGLRLIYFSYDVKMKEKGDIPEGYSVSREKKERFSLILESASTNQTSMYLCASVSGTGAFFGQGTRLTVV.

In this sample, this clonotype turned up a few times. CDR3 protein: CASSRKITGTSTEAFF. The DNA of the CDR3 is TGCGCCAGCAGCCGAAAAATAACCGGGACTAGTACTGAAGCTTTCTTT. The gene calls are TRBV4-3 and TRBJ1-1; a weak D match, TRBD1 (5 bases). V lost 4 bases and J 5 bases, leaving 20 bases between the germline ends. CDR3 length: 16 residues. The germline CDR1 and CDR2 sequences are LGHNA and YSLEER.

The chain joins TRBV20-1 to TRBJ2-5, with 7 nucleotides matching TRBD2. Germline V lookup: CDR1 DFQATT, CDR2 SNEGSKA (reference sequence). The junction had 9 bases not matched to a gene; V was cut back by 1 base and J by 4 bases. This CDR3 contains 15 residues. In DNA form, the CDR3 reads TGCAGTGCTAGAGCCGCGCGCGGGAGTCCAGAGACCCAGTACTTC. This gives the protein CSARAARGSPETQYF.

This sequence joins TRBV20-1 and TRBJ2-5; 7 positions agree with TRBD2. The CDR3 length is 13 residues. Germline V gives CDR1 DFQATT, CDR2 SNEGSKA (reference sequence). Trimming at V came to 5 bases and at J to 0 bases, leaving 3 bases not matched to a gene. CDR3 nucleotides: TGCAGTGCTCGTAGCGGGTACCAAGAGACCCAGTACTTC. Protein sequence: CSARSGYQETQYF.

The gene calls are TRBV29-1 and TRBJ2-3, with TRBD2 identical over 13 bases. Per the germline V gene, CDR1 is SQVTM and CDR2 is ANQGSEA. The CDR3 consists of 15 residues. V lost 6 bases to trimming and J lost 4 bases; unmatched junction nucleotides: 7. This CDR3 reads CSVAGLAGVSDTQYF. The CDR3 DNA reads TGCAGCGTAGCAGGACTAGCGGGAGTGTCAGATACGCAGTATTTT.

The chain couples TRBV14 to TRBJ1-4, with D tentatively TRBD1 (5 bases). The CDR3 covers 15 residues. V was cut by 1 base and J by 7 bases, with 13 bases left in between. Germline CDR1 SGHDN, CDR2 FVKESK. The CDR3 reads CASSQALRVGEKLFF. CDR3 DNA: TGTGCCAGCAGCCAAGCTCTCAGGGTCGGTGAAAAACTGTTTTTT.

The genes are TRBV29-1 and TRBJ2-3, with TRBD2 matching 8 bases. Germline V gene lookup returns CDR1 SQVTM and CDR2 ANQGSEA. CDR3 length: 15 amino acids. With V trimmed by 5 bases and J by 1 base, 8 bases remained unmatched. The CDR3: CSVPSGSGGTDTQYF. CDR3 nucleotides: TGCAGCGTTCCCAGCGGGAGCGGCGGCACAGATACGCAGTATTTT.

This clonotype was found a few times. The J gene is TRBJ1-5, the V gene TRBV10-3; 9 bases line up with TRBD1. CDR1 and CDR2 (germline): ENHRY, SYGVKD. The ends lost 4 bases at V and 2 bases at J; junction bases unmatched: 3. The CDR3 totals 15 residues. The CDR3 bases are TGTGCCATCAGTGGGACAGGGGTAGGCAATCAGCCCCAGCATTTT. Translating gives CAISGTGVGNQPQHF.

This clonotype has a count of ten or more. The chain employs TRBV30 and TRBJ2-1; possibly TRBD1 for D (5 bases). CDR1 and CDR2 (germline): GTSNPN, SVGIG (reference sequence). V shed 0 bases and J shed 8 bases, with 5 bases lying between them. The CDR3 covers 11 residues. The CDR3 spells CAWSVGDEQFF. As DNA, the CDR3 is TGTGCCTGGAGTGTAGGGGATGAGCAGTTCTTC. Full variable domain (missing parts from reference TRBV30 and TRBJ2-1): SQTIHQWPATLVQPVGSPLSLECTVEGTSNPNLYWYRQAAGRGLQLLFYSVGIGQISSEVPQNLSASRPQDRQFILSSKKLLLSDSGFYLCAWSVGDEQFFGPGTRLTVL.

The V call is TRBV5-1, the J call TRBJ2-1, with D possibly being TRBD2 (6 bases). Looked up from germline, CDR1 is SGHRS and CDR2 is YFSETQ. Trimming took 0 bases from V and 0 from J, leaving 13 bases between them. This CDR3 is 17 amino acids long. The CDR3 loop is CASSLGGLLFSYNEQFF. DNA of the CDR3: TGCGCCAGCAGCTTGGGGGGACTCCTCTTCTCCTACAATGAGCAGTTCTTC.

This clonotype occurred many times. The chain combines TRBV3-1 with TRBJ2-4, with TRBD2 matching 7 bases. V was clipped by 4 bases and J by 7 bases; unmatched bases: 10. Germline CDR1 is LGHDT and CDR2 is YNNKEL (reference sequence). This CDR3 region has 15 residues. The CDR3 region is CASSPRGGALNIQYF. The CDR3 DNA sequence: TGTGCCAGCAGCCCACGGGGAGGGGCCCTGAACATTCAGTACTTC. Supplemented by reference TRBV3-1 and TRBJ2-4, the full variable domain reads DTAVSQTPKYLVTQMGNDKSIKCEQNLGHDTMYWYKQDSKKFLKIMFSYNNKELIINETVPNRFSPKSPDKAHLNLHINSLELGDSAVYFCASSPRGGALNIQYFGAGTRLSVL.

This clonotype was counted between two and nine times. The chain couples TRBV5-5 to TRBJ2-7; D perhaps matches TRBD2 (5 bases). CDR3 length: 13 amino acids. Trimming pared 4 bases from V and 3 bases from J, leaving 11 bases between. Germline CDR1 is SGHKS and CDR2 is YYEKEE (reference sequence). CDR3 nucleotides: TGTGCCAGCAGCCTACGGGATCACTACGAGCAGTACGTC. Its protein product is CASSLRDHYEQYV.

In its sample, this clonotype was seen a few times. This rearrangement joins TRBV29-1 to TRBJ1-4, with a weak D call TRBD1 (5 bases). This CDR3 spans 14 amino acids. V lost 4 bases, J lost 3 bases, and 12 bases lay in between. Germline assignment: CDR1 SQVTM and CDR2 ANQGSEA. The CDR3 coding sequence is TGCAGCGTTGGGTTCGGGGGATCTAATGAAAAACTGTTTTTT. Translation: CSVGFGGSNEKLFF.

CDR3 protein: CASSQGFGRLGKTQYF. DNA of the CDR3: TGCGCCAGCAGCCAAGGGTTCGGACGTCTGGGGAAGACCCAGTACTTC. The chain carries TRBV4-1 and TRBJ2-5, with unresolved D. CDR3 length: 16 amino acids. V gave up 1 base and J gave up 6 bases, with 18 bases separating them. Germline CDR1 and CDR2: MGHRA and YSYEKL.

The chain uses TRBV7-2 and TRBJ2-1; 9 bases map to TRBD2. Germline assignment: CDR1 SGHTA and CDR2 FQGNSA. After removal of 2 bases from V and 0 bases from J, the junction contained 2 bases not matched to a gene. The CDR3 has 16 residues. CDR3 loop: CASSLQAGGSYNEQFF. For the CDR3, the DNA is TGTGCCAGCAGCTTACAAGCGGGGGGCTCCTACAATGAGCAGTTCTTC.

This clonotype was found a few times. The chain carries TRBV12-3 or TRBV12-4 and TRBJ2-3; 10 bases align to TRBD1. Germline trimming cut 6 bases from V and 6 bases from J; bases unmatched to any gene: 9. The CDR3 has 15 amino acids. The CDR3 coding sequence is TGTGCCAGCAGACCGGACAGGGGGTTTATGGATACGCAGTATTTT. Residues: CASRPDRGFMDTQYF.

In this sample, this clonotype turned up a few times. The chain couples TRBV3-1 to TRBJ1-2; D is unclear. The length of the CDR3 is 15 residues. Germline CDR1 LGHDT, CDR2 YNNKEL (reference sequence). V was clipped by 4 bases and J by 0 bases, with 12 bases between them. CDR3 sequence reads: CASSPTDGTNYGYTF. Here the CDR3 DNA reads TGTGCCAGCAGCCCAACGGACGGCACTAACTATGGCTACACCTTC.

The CDR3 loop reads CASSAGAGTGYGYTF. For the CDR3, the DNA is TGTGCCAGCAGCGCGGGCGCGGGGACAGGGTATGGCTACACCTTC. This chain connects TRBV3-1 to TRBJ1-2; 9 nucleotides agree with TRBD1. Germline trimming cut 5 bases from V and 5 bases from J; bases unmatched to any gene: 9. Germline values: CDR1 LGHDT, CDR2 YNNKEL (reference sequence). The CDR3 has 15 amino acids.

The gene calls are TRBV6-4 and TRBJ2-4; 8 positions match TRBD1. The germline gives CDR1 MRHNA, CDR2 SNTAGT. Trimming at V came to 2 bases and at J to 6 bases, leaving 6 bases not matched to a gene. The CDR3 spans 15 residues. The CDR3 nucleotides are TGTGCCAGCAGTGACACGGACAGGGACCCAAACATTCAGTACTTC. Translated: CASSDTDRDPNIQYF.

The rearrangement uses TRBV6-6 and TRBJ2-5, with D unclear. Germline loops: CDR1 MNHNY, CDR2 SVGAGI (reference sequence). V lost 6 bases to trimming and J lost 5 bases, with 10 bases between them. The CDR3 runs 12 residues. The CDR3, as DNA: TGTGCCAGCAGCGGACCTTCTGAGACCCAGTACTTC. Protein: CASSGPSETQYF.